This T cell receptor beta chain was profiled in a study of T cells in Graves' hyperthyroidism and ophthalmopathy. This CDR3 is built from 14 residues. Trimming pared 1 base from V and 0 bases from J, leaving 7 bases between. Germline CDR1 GTSNPN, CDR2 SVGIG (reference sequence). In its sample, this clonotype was seen many times. Its antigen is as yet unknown. What was amplified from RNA transcripts were TCR beta CDR3 regions. When the TCR CDR3 underwent first-round RT-PCR, the HTBI primer set was used. Via MiXCR, TCRdb re-called the multiplex PCR reads, giving one row per CDR3 protein. Of roughly 510,000 distinct CDR3 sequences listed, around 20% are singletons. Study-wide results and caveats: Using 13 V-J features, a model discriminated ophthalmopathy from stable hyperthyroidism.

The rearrangement links TRBV30 to TRBJ1-5, with D uncertain. The sequenced material came from blood. The sequence came from a man aged 18 to 29 with Graves' hyperthyroidism. The CDR3 reads CAWSDLSSNQPQHF. The CDR3, as DNA: TGTGCCTGGAGTGACCTCAGTAGCAATCAGCCCCAGCATTTT.